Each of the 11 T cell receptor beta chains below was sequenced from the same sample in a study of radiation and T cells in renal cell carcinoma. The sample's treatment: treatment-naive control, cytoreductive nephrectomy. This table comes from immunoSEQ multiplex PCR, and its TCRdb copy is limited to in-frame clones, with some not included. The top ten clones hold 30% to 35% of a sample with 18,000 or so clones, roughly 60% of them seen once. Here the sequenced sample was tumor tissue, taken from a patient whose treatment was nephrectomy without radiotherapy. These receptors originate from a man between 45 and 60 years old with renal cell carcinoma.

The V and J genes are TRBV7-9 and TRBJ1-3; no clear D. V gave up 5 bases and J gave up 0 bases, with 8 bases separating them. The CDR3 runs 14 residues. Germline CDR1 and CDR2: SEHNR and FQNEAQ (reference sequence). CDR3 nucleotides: TGTGCCAGCAGCCCGTCGGACTCTGGAAACACCATATATTTT. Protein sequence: CASSPSDSGNTIYF.

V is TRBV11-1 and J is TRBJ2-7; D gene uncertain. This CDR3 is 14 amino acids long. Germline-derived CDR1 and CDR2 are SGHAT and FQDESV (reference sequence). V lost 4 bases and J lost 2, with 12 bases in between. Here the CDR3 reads CASSSIDKPYEQYF. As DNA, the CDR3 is TGTGCCAGCAGCTCGATCGACAAGCCCTACGAGCAGTACTTC.

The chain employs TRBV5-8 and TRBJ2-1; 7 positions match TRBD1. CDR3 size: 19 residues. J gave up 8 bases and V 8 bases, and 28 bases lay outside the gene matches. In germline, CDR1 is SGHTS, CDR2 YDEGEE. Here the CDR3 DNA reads TGTGCCAGTCCAGCAGCTTTTGTCGCAAGACAGGGCGTTGGGGATGAGCAGTTCTTC. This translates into CASPAAFVARQGVGDEQFF.

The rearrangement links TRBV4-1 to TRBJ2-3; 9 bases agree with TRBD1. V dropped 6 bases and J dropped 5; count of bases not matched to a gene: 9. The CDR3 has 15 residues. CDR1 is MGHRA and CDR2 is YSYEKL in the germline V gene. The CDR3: CASSPRDRVGDTQYF. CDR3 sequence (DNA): TGCGCCAGCAGTCCCCGGGACAGGGTTGGAGATACGCAGTATTTT.

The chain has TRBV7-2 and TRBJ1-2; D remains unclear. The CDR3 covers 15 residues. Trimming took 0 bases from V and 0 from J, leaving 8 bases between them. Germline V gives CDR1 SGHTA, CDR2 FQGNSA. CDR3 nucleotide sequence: TGTGCCAGCAGCTTAGCGGCAGGTCCTAACTATGGCTACACCTTC. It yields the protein CASSLAAGPNYGYTF. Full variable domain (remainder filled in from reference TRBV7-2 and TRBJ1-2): GAGVSQSPSNKVTEKGKDVELRCDPISGHTALYWYRQSLGQGLEFLIYFQGNSAPDKSGLPSDRFSAERTGGSVSTLTIQRTQQEDSAVYLCASSLAAGPNYGYTFGSGTRLTVV.

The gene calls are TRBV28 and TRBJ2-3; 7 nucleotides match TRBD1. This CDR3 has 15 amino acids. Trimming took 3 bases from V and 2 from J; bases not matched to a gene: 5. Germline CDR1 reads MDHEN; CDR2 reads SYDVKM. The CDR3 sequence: CASSFQQGFTDTQYF. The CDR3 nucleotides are TGTGCCAGCAGTTTTCAACAGGGGTTCACAGATACGCAGTATTTT.

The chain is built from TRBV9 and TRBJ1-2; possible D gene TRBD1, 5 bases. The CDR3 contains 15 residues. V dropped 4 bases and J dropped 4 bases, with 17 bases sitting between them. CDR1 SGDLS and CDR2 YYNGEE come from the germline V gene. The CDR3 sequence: CASSPGTGIGYGYTF. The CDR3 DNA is TGTGCCAGCAGCCCGGGGACTGGGATAGGCTATGGCTACACCTTC. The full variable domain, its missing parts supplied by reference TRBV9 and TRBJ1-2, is DSGVTQTPKHLITATGQRVTLRCSPRSGDLSVYWYQQSLDQGLQFLIQYYNGEERAKGNILERFSAQQFPDLHSELNLSSLELGDSALYFCASSPGTGIGYGYTFGSGTRLTVV.

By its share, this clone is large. For the CDR3, the DNA is TGTGCCAGCAGTCCCCGCAGGGATAGCAATCAGCCCCAGCATTTT. Translated, it gives CASSPRRDSNQPQHF. V gene TRBV6-5 combines with J gene TRBJ1-5; possible D gene TRBD1, 5 bases. V was shortened by 5 bases and J by 0 bases, with 11 bases between the two germline ends. CDR3 size: 15 residues. Germline loops: CDR1 MNHEY, CDR2 SVGAGI.

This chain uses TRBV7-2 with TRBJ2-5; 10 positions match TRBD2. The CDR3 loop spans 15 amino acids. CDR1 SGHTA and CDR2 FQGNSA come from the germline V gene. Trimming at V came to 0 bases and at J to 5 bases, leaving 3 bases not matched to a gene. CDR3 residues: CASSLASGGPETQYF. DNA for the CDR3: TGTGCCAGCAGCTTAGCTAGCGGGGGGCCTGAGACCCAGTACTTC.

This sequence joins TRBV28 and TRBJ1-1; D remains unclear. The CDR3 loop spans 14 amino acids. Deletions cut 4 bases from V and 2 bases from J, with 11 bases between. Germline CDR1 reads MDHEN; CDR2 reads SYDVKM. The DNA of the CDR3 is TGTGCCAGCAGTTGGGTGCCAAGTAACACTGAAGCTTTCTTT. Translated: CASSWVPSNTEAFF. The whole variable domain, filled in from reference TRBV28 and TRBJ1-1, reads DVKVTQSSRYLVKRTGEKVFLECVQDMDHENMFWYRQDPGLGLRLIYFSYDVKMKEKGDIPEGYSVSREKKERFSLILESASTNQTSMYLCASSWVPSNTEAFFGQGTRLTVV.

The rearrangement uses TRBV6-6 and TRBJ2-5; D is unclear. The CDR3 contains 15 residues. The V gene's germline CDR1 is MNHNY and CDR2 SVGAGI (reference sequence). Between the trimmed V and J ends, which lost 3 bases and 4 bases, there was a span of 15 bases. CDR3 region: CASSYYSSHGETQYF. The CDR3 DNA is TGTGCCAGCAGTTATTATTCGAGTCATGGAGAGACCCAGTACTTC.